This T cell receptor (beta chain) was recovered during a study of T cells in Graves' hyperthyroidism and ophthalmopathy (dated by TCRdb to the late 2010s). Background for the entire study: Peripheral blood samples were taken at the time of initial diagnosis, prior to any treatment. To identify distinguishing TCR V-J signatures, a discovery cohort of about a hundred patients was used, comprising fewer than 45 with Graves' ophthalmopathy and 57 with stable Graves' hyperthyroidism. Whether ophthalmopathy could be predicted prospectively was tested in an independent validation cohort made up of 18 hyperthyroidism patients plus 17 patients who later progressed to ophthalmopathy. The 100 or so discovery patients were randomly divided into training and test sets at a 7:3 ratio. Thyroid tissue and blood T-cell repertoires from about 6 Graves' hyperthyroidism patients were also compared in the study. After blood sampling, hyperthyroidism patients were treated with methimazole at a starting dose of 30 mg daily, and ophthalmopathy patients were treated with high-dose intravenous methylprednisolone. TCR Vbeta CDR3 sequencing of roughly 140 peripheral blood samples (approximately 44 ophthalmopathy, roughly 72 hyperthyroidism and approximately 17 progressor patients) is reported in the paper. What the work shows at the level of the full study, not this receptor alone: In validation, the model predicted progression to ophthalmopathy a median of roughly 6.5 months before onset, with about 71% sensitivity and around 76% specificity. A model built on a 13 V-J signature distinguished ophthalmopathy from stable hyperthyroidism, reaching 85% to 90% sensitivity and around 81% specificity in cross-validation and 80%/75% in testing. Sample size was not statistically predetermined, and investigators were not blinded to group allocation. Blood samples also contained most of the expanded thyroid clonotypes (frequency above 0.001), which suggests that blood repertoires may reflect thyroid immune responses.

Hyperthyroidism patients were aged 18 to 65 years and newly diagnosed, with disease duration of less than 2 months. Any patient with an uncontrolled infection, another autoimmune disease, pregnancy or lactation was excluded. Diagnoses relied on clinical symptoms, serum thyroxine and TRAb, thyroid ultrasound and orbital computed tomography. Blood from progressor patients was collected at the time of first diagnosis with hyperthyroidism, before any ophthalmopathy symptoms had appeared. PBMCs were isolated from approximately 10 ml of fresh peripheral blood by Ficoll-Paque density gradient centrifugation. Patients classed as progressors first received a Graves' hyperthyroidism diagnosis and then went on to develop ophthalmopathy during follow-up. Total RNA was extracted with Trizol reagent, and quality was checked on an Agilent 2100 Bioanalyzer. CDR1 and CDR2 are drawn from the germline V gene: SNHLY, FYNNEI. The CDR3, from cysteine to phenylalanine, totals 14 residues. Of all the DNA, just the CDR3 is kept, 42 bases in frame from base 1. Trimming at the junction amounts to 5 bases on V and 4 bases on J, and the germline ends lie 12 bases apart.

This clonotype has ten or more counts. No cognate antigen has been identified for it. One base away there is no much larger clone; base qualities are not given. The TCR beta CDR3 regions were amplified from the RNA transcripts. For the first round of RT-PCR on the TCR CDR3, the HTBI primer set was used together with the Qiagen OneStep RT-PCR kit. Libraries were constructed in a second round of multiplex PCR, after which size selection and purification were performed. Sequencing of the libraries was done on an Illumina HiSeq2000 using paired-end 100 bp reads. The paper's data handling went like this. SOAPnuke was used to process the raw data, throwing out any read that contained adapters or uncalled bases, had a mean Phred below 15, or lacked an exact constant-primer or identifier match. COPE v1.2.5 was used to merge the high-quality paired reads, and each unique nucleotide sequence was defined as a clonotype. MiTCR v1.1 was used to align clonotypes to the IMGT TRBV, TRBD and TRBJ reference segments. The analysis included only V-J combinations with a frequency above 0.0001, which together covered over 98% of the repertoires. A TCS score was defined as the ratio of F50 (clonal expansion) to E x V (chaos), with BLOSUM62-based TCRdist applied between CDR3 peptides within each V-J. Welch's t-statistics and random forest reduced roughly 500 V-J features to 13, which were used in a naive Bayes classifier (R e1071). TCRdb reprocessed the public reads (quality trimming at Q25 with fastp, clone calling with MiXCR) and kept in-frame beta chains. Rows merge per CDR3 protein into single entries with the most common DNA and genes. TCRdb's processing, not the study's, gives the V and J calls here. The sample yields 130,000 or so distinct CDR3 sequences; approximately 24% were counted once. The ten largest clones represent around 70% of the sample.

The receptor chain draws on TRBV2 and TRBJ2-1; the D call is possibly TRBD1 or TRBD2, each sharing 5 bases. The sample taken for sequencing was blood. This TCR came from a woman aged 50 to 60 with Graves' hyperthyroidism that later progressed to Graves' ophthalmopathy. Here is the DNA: TGTGCCAGCAGTTCCGGGACCGGGTACAATGAGCAGTTCTTC. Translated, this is CASSSGTGYNEQFF.